This T cell receptor beta chain was identified during a study of OX40 agonist ivuxolimab in advanced cancers. Study summary: The patients' treatment was ivuxolimab, an agonistic anti-OX40 (CD134) antibody. Patients received ivuxolimab, an intravenous treatment, every 2 weeks at 0.01 to 10 mg/kg.

Findings and limits, study-wide: The study observed clonal expansion of CD4+ and CD8+ blood T cells by week 6 at 0.1 to 3.0 mg/kg.

In the case of this clone: Its antigen remains unidentified.

Sequencing used immunoSEQ multiplex PCR; TCRdb keeps in-frame clones, though not all of them. The data show about 28,000 clones, roughly 80% seen once. The sequencing here drew on CD4+ or CD8+ T cells sorted from blood, taken in a trial of the OX40 agonist ivuxolimab. The sequence came from an adult with an advanced solid tumor such as melanoma, head and neck, liver or kidney cancer.

The CDR3 is CASSLNYGYTF. CDR3 nucleotides: TGTGCCAGCAGCCTAAACTATGGCTACACCTTC. This chain connects TRBV6-4 to TRBJ1-2; D ambiguous. The CDR3 is made up of 11 amino acids. CDR1 and CDR2 (germline): MRHNA, SNTAGT. The V and J ends lost 6 bases and 2 bases respectively, with 4 bases between them.